This TCR beta chain was sequenced for a study of tumour-infiltrating T cells in Burkitt lymphoma. Study information: Survival, overall and progression-free, tracked with productive clonality.

Data came from immunoSEQ multiplex PCR; TCRdb stores just in-frame clones and leaves some out. Here the sample spans approximately 15,000 clones, about 80% being singletons. This CDR3 has 14 residues. Trimming cost V 5 bases and J 6 bases, with 12 bases left between them. Germline loops: CDR1 SGHRS, CDR2 YFSETQ. The TCR originated in a human donor with diffuse large B-cell lymphoma. The sequenced material came from tumor tissue. This chain links TRBV5-1 with TRBJ1-6; D is unclear. The CDR3 DNA reads TGCGCCAGCAGGGACGGCCAGAGTAATTCACCCCTCCACTTT. Amino acid sequence: CASRDGQSNSPLHF.